These 4 T cell receptor beta chains came from one sample sequenced in a study of naive and memory T cell subsets. Both TRBC1 and TRBC2 were covered by a beta constant-region primer of two equimolar oligonucleotides. TCRdb independently ran MiXCR on the UMI-ligation and nested PCR reads; one entry per CDR3 protein. Seen here are 70,000 to 95,000 distinct CDR3 sequences, around 6.5% observed once, and the top ten hold roughly 1.6%. Sequenced material: central memory CD4+ T cells from blood. The receptors were gathered from a human donor in good health.

This clonotype was seen repeatedly, ten times or more. The V gene is TRBV28, the J gene TRBJ1-5, with D perhaps TRBD1 (6 bases). V was trimmed by 3 bases and J by 4 bases, leaving 10 bases between them. Germline assignment: CDR1 MDHEN and CDR2 SYDVKM. The CDR3 sequence is 14 residues long. The chain's CDR3 is CASSFDRRNQPQHF. The CDR3 DNA reads as TGTGCCAGCAGTTTTGACAGGCGAAATCAGCCCCAGCATTTT.

This clonotype was detected once. A much larger clonotype is one base distant, so this may be a read error. The chain couples TRBV15 to TRBJ2-1; 8 nucleotides line up with TRBD2. Trimming cost V 6 bases and J 11 bases; bases outside gene matches: 12. CDR1 LNHNV and CDR2 YYDKDF come from the germline V gene (reference sequence). CDR3 length: 14 amino acids. The CDR3 sequence: CATRLSGGGGKQFF. The CDR3 region has the DNA TGTGCCACCAGGCTGAGCGGGGGTGGTGGTAAGCAGTTCTTC.

This clonotype was seen many times. The chain joins TRBV4-1 to TRBJ2-3; 12 bases map to TRBD2. V lost 0 bases and J lost 7; bases outside the gene matches: 2. Germline lookup yields CDR1 MGHRA and CDR2 YSYEKL. The CDR3 is 15 amino acids. The DNA for the CDR3 is TGCGCCAGCAGCCAAGAGGGGACTAGCGGGCATACGCAGTATTTT. It codes for CASSQEGTSGHTQYF.

The gene calls are TRBV5-5 and TRBJ1-2; tentatively, D is TRBD1 (6 bases). The V gene lost 3 bases and the J gene lost 2 bases, with 14 bases spanning the gap. The CDR3 contains 15 residues. Germline loops: CDR1 SGHKS, CDR2 YYEKEE (reference sequence). The CDR3 is CASSYLGGLNYGYTF. The CDR3, as DNA: TGTGCCAGCAGCTACCTTGGGGGGCTAAACTATGGCTACACCTTC. The entire variable domain, with the rest obtained from reference TRBV5-5 and TRBJ1-2, is as follows: DAGVTQSPTHLIKTRGQQVTLRCSPISGHKSVSWYQQVLGQGPQFIFQYYEKEERGRGNFPDRFSARQFPNYSSELNVNALLLGDSALYLCASSYLGGLNYGYTFGSGTRLTVV.